This T cell receptor (beta chain) originates from a study of beta chain features in type 1 diabetes. Study context: Across all samples, about 100,000,000 sorted cells were examined. Study-level results: Naive, central memory and regulatory TCRB repertoires appeared more similar among patients than healthy donors.

This clone occurred a few times. No antigen is known for it. Of the isolated RNA, all was reverse transcribed, and so the sequenced material was expressed TCRB transcripts. Assay used: immunoSEQ multiplex PCR; TCRdb lists only in-frame clones, some missing. The sample has 300,000 or so clones, around 8% seen once. The V gene end was trimmed by 4 bases and the J gene end by 5 bases; junction bases not matched to a gene: 6. Germline V gene data show CDR1 as LGHNA and CDR2 as YSLEER. The CDR3 is 15 amino acids. The authors took one heparinised blood draw, averaging about 110 mL, from each donor. Sequenced sample: central memory CD4+ T cells from blood. The source is a woman between 18 and 29 years old in good health. This rearrangement joins TRBV4-3 to TRBJ2-2, with TRBD1 matching over 8 bases. The CDR3 DNA follows: TGCGCCAGCAGCCTCCAGGGGGCGTTGACCGGGGAGCTGTTTTTT. It specifies CASSLQGALTGELFF.